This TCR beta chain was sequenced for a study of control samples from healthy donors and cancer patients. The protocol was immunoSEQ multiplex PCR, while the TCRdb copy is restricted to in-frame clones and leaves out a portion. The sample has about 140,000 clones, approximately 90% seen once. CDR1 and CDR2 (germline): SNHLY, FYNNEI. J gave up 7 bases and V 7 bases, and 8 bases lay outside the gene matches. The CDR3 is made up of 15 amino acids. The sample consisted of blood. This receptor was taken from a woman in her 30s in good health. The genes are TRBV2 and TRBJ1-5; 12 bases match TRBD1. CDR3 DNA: TGTGCCAGCACCAGGGACAGGGGGCACGACCAGCCCCAGCATTTT. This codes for CASTRDRGHDQPQHF.